The present entry profiles one T cell receptor (beta chain) with its context. Its antigen is unidentified. The sample belongs to a study of T-cell memory formation after mild COVID-19. Study results and limitations: SARS-CoV-2 specificity was not confirmed for second-wave clones peaking on day 37. CD4+ clones that contracted lay mainly in CM and EM; CD8+ ones lay in EMRA.

CDR3 size: 13 residues. Germline values: CDR1 MNHNY, CDR2 SVGAGI (reference sequence). The V end was cut by 10 bases, the J end by 6 bases, with 18 bases between. TCR alpha and TCR beta cDNA libraries carrying sample barcodes and UMIs came from 5'RACE with constant-segment primers. A single record per CDR3 protein comes from TCRdb applying MiXCR to the 5' RACE reads. The table lists roughly 150,000 distinct CDR3 sequences, 14% of them singletons. The receptor was derived from an adult woman who had mild COVID-19 (a few samples of this study predate the infection). Cell type and time point are not known. The chain joins TRBV6-6 to TRBJ1-2; weak D call: TRBD1 (6 bases). Sequences were obtained from PBMCs or a T cell subset sorted from them (not recorded which). Written as DNA, the CDR3 is TGTGCCATCACTGGGGGGGGCGTAAATGGCTACACCTTC. This codes for CAITGGGVNGYTF.